The 32 T cell receptor beta chains in this list originate from one sample, sequenced in a study of blood T cell repertoires in COVID-19. Assay used: immunoSEQ multiplex PCR; TCRdb lists only in-frame clones, some missing. The table lists fewer than 300,000 clones, 90% to 95% of them singletons, with roughly 2.3% in the top ten. Material for sequencing was peripheral blood. The origin of the receptors is a young woman with COVID-19, enrolled during active disease.

The chain recombines TRBV10-2 with TRBJ1-5; D is ambiguous. CDR1 is WSHSY and CDR2 is SAAADI in the germline V gene. The V gene lost 4 bases and the J gene lost 1 base, with 5 bases spanning the gap. This CDR3 is built from 13 residues. This CDR3 is CASSATSNQPQHF. The CDR3 bases are TGCGCCAGCAGTGCGACAAGCAATCAGCCCCAGCATTTT.

CDR3 DNA sequence: TGTGCCAGCAGTCCGGGACCGAGGGGGACTGAAGCTTTCTTT. Protein sequence: CASSPGPRGTEAFF. This chain connects TRBV6-6 to TRBJ1-1; a weak D match, TRBD1 (6 bases). CDR1 is MNHNY, CDR2 SVGAGI, per germline (reference sequence). This CDR3 is 14 amino acids long. V lost 5 bases to trimming and J lost 5 bases, with 15 bases between them.

The chain employs TRBV7-9 and TRBJ2-7; TRBD1 agrees at 8 bases. Germline CDR1 reads SEHNR; CDR2 reads FQNEAQ (reference sequence). Losses at the gene ends were 4 bases for V and 3 bases for J; bases not matched to a gene: 11. There are 16 residues in the CDR3. The CDR3 loop is CASSSNLRDRYYEQYF. CDR3 sequence (DNA): TGTGCCAGCAGCTCGAACCTCCGGGACAGGTACTACGAGCAGTACTTC.

The chain carries TRBV10-3 and TRBJ2-2; D is unclear. Looked up from germline, CDR1 is ENHRY and CDR2 is SYGVKD. The CDR3 loop spans 14 amino acids. Between the trimmed V and J ends, which lost 7 bases and 3 bases, there was a span of 12 bases. The CDR3 coding sequence is TGTGCCATCACTTTCACCCCGGACACCGGGGAGCTGTTTTTT. Protein: CAITFTPDTGELFF.

V is TRBV5-1 and J is TRBJ2-2, with D possibly being TRBD2 (5 bases). V lost 0 bases and J 6 bases, leaving 6 bases between the germline ends. CDR1 is SGHRS and CDR2 is YFSETQ in the germline V gene. The CDR3 totals 13 residues. CDR3 coding DNA: TGCGCCAGCAGCTTGGGAGGGCCCGGGGAGCTGTTTTTT. It yields the protein CASSLGGPGELFF.

The chain recombines TRBV9 with TRBJ1-4; possibly TRBD1 for D (5 bases). The CDR3 consists of 14 residues. V was trimmed by 0 bases and J by 6 bases, leaving 9 bases between them. In germline, CDR1 is SGDLS, CDR2 YYNGEE. The CDR3, as DNA: TGTGCCAGCAGCGTAGATGGGGCTTATGAAAAACTGTTTTTT. Translation: CASSVDGAYEKLFF.

The chain uses TRBV29-1 and TRBJ1-1, with TRBD1 identical over 9 bases. The CDR3 runs to 12 residues. Germline values: CDR1 SQVTM, CDR2 ANQGSEA. V lost 7 bases, J lost 4 bases, and 4 bases stayed unmatched. The CDR3 protein is CSASTGGTEAFF. CDR3 bases: TGCAGCGCTTCGACAGGGGGCACTGAAGCTTTCTTT.

The V gene is TRBV5-4, the J gene TRBJ2-3; D remains unclear. Looked up from germline, CDR1 is SGHNT and CDR2 is YYREEE (reference sequence). The ends were cut back, 4 bases at V and 0 bases at J, with 9 bases in the middle. The CDR3 has 14 residues. This CDR3 is CASSPTTSTDTQYF. DNA of the CDR3: TGTGCCAGCAGCCCAACGACTAGCACAGATACGCAGTATTTT.

The rearrangement joins TRBV11-3 to TRBJ2-5, with 8 bases identical to TRBD1. CDR1 SGHNT and CDR2 YENEEA come from the germline V gene. The CDR3 extends over 16 amino acids. The V segment lost 1 base and the J segment 0 bases; nucleotides outside the gene matches: 4. CDR3 DNA sequence: TGTGCCAGCAGCTTAGGTCCAGGGGGCAACCAAGAGACCCAGTACTTC. Its protein product is CASSLGPGGNQETQYF. Looking up the rest from reference TRBV11-3 and TRBJ2-5 gives the full variable domain: EAGVVQSPRYKIIEKKQPVAFWCNPISGHNTLYWYLQNLGQGPELLIRYENEEAVDDSQLPKDRFSAERLKGVDSTLKIQPAELGDSAVYLCASSLGPGGNQETQYFGPGTRLLVL.

The genes are TRBV6-5 and TRBJ2-7, with D unclear. Per germline, CDR1 MNHEY and CDR2 SVGAGI. V was shortened by 6 bases and J by 2 bases, with 11 bases between the two germline ends. This CDR3 has 13 residues. CDR3 sequence reads: CASSPIGPYEQYF. The CDR3 nucleotides read TGTGCCAGCAGCCCCATTGGGCCCTACGAGCAGTACTTC.

This clone was seen a few times. This chain joins TRBV5-1 and TRBJ2-5, with 11 positions matching TRBD2. V dropped 4 bases and J dropped 2; count of bases not matched to a gene: 7. CDR3 size: 16 residues. Germline values: CDR1 SGHRS, CDR2 YFSETQ. The CDR3 sequence: CASSPSTSGDQETQYF. In DNA, the CDR3 is TGCGCCAGCAGCCCCTCGACTAGCGGGGATCAAGAGACCCAGTACTTC.

Of note for this clone: Additional DNA sequences in this sample encode the identical CDR3. The chain uses TRBV30 and TRBJ1-3; possibly TRBD1 for D (5 bases). The CDR3 has 13 residues. Deletions cut 1 base from V and 2 bases from J, with 6 bases between. The germline V gene encodes CDR1 GTSNPN and CDR2 SVGIG (reference sequence). CDR3 in DNA: TGTGCCTGGAGTGCGGGGGCTGGAAACACCATATATTTT. It translates to CAWSAGAGNTIYF.

The rearrangement uses TRBV30 and TRBJ1-1; D is unclear. V lost 5 bases, J lost 0 bases, and 7 bases lay in between. The CDR3 is 12 amino acids. Germline-derived CDR1 and CDR2 are GTSNPN and SVGIG (reference sequence). CDR3 residues: CAWRHMNTEAFF. As DNA, the CDR3 is TGTGCCTGGCGACACATGAACACTGAAGCTTTCTTT.

This sequence joins TRBV6-1 and TRBJ2-5, with 8 nucleotides matching TRBD2. This CDR3 has 17 amino acids. Germline V CDR1 and CDR2: MNHNS, SASEGT. Unmatched junction bases numbered 11, after V lost 4 bases and J lost 1 base. The CDR3 loop reads CASSVGSGTPFQETQYF. Here the CDR3 DNA reads TGTGCCAGCAGTGTCGGTAGCGGGACCCCCTTCCAAGAGACCCAGTACTTC.

The rearrangement uses TRBV10-2 and TRBJ2-2, with D possibly matching TRBD1 (6 bases). V shed 4 bases and J shed 5 bases, with 8 bases lying between them. The CDR3 contains 13 residues. Germline V gives CDR1 WSHSY, CDR2 SAAADI. CDR3 DNA: TGCGCCAGCAGTGCAGGGGTTACCGGGGAGCTGTTTTTT. Translated, it gives CASSAGVTGELFF.

The sample holds one count of this clone. This rearrangement joins TRBV18 to TRBJ1-5; possibly TRBD1 for D (5 bases). Germline V gene data show CDR1 as KGHSH and CDR2 as LQKENI. This CDR3 region has 14 residues. V was cut by 1 base and J by 2 bases, with 6 bases left in between. DNA of the CDR3: TGTGCCAGCTCACCACAAGGGGGCAATCAGCCCCAGCATTTT. It codes for CASSPQGGNQPQHF.

V is TRBV11-1 and J is TRBJ1-1; D unclear. Trimming pared 3 bases from V and 6 bases from J, leaving 11 bases between. Per germline, CDR1 SGHAT and CDR2 FQDESV (reference sequence). The CDR3 is 13 amino acids. The CDR3 region is CASSLIRGAEAFF. CDR3 nucleotide sequence: TGTGCCAGCAGCTTGATCCGCGGGGCTGAAGCTTTCTTT.

The DNA of the CDR3 is TGCGCCAGCACCCCAGCAGCCCAGGGGCCTCAATACTACGAGCAGTACTTC. Translated: CASTPAAQGPQYYEQYF. The chain links TRBV5-1 to TRBJ2-7, with a possible D match to TRBD1 (6 bases). The CDR3 contains 17 residues. The V end lost 6 bases, the J end lost 3 bases, and 25 bases lay between the germline ends. CDR1 SGHRS and CDR2 YFSETQ come from the germline V gene.

The V call is TRBV7-9, the J call TRBJ2-1; weak D call: TRBD2 (6 bases). The CDR3 has 16 residues. Germline lookup yields CDR1 SEHNR and CDR2 FQNEAQ (reference sequence). Trimming took 5 bases from V and 4 from J, leaving 18 bases between them. The CDR3 DNA sequence: TGTGCCAGCAGCCCGGGGACTTCTCCTCGGTACAATGAGCAGTTCTTC. Translation gives CASSPGTSPRYNEQFF.

The gene calls are TRBV5-1 and TRBJ2-7; D might be TRBD2 (5 bases). CDR3 length: 14 amino acids. Germline V lookup: CDR1 SGHRS, CDR2 YFSETQ. The germline V and J ends were trimmed by 0 bases and 3 bases, with 10 bases remaining between them. In DNA form, the CDR3 reads TGCGCCAGCAGCTTGGTTGGAGGTAACTACGAGCAGTACTTC. Translation gives CASSLVGGNYEQYF.

The genes are TRBV5-5 and TRBJ2-2; 8 bases fit TRBD1. V lost 3 bases, J lost 6 bases, and 7 bases stayed unmatched. Germline V CDR1 and CDR2: SGHKS, YYEKEE (reference sequence). This CDR3 spans 15 amino acids. The CDR3 loop is CASSSFDRGPGELFF. The CDR3 coding sequence is TGTGCCAGCAGCTCTTTTGACAGGGGCCCCGGGGAGCTGTTTTTT.

This clone was counted between two and nine times. The genes are TRBV18 and TRBJ1-1; possibly TRBD1 for D (5 bases). Deletions cut 1 base from V and 0 bases from J, with 9 bases between. The length of the CDR3 is 15 residues. In germline, CDR1 is KGHSH, CDR2 LQKENI. The CDR3 sequence is CASSPLTGLNTEAFF. In DNA, the CDR3 is TGTGCCAGCTCACCACTTACAGGTCTGAACACTGAAGCTTTCTTT.

The chain employs TRBV24-1 and TRBJ1-1; weak D call: TRBD1 (6 bases). This CDR3 has 12 amino acids. V dropped 12 bases and J dropped 4 bases, with 14 bases sitting between them. Germline loops: CDR1 KGHDR, CDR2 SFDVKD. CDR3 region: CAAGTLGTEAFF. The CDR3 DNA sequence: TGTGCCGCCGGGACACTCGGCACTGAAGCTTTCTTT.

This chain links TRBV29-1 with TRBJ1-1, with TRBD1 identical over 9 bases. The CDR3 contains 13 residues. Per the germline V gene, CDR1 is SQVTM and CDR2 is ANQGSEA. The V gene end was trimmed by 3 bases and the J gene end by 6 bases; junction bases not matched to a gene: 5. The CDR3 protein is CSVDDRGSPEAFF. CDR3 DNA sequence: TGCAGCGTTGATGACAGGGGGAGTCCTGAAGCTTTCTTT. The full variable domain, completed using reference TRBV29-1 and TRBJ1-1, is SAVISQKPSRDICQRGTSLTIQCQVDSQVTMMFWYRQQPGQSLTLIATANQGSEATYESGFVIDKFPISRPNLTFSTLTVSNMSPEDSSIYLCSVDDRGSPEAFFGQGTRLTVV.

This clone was observed once. The rearrangement joins TRBV11-2 to TRBJ2-1, with 7 bases aligning to TRBD1. The CDR3 runs 15 residues. Germline V gene lookup returns CDR1 SGHAT and CDR2 FQNNGV. With 2 bases clipped from V and 1 base from J, the junction kept 2 bases outside the gene matches. The chain's CDR3 is CASSLTGDSYNEQFF. The CDR3 DNA reads as TGTGCCAGCAGCTTAACAGGGGATTCCTACAATGAGCAGTTCTTC.

The chain recombines TRBV30 with TRBJ2-1, with D possibly being TRBD1 (5 bases). The germline gives CDR1 GTSNPN, CDR2 SVGIG (reference sequence). The CDR3 spans 13 residues. Trimming cost V 4 bases and J 2 bases, with 9 bases left between them. The CDR3 is CAWNGAAYNEQFF. The CDR3 region has the DNA TGTGCCTGGAATGGGGCAGCCTACAATGAGCAGTTCTTC.

The V gene is TRBV10-1, the J gene TRBJ2-1, with a tentative D call TRBD2 (5 bases). Germline values: CDR1 WNHNN, CDR2 SYGVQD (reference sequence). Trimming removed 3 bases at V and 0 bases at J, with 12 bases between. The CDR3 spans 16 residues. The CDR3 DNA is TGCGCCAGCAGTGAACGAGGACTGAGCTCCTACAATGAGCAGTTCTTC. Translating gives CASSERGLSSYNEQFF.

The V call is TRBV7-3, the J call TRBJ2-2, with 7 bases fitting TRBD2. V shed 3 bases and J 7 bases; nucleotides not matched to a gene: 8. CDR1 SGHTA and CDR2 FQGTGA come from the germline V gene. There are 15 residues in the CDR3. The CDR3 sequence: CASSFIASGNGELFF. CDR3 DNA sequence: TGTGCCAGCAGCTTCATCGCTAGCGGTAACGGGGAGCTGTTTTTT.

The V call is TRBV6-5, the J call TRBJ2-2, with 7 nucleotides matching TRBD2. The CDR3 is 15 amino acids. V was pared by 8 bases and J by 3 bases, with 9 bases of the junction left unmatched. The germline V gene has CDR1 MNHEY and CDR2 SVGAGI. CDR3 DNA sequence: TGTGCCAGCCGAAGGCCGAGCGGGGACACCGGGGAGCTGTTTTTT. Translating gives CASRRPSGDTGELFF.

This clone is a singleton in its sample. The rearrangement links TRBV10-2 to TRBJ2-1; 11 positions agree with TRBD1. This CDR3 region has 13 residues. V trimming: 7 bases; J trimming: 10 bases; junction bases outside the gene matches: 6. Germline V gene sequence: CDR1 WSHSY, CDR2 SAAADI. The CDR3 here is CASTSRTGGEQFF. The CDR3 bases are TGCGCCAGCACCTCCAGGACAGGGGGCGAGCAGTTCTTC.

This clone appeared a few times. The V gene is TRBV12-5, the J gene TRBJ1-2, with D possibly TRBD1 on 6 matching bases. Germline lookup yields CDR1 LGHNT and CDR2 FRNRAP. The V end lost 9 bases, the J end lost 5 bases, and 10 bases lay between the germline ends. The CDR3 sequence is 11 residues long. CDR3 in DNA: TGTGCTAGCGGACAGTATTATGGCTACACCTTC. Protein: CASGQYYGYTF.

This clone was detected only once. This chain joins TRBV19 and TRBJ1-1; D unresolved. The ends were cut back, 7 bases at V and 1 base at J, with 7 bases in the middle. The CDR3 runs to 12 residues. Germline V lookup: CDR1 LNHDA, CDR2 SQIVND (reference sequence). In DNA form, the CDR3 reads TGTGCCAGTACGACGGGGAACACTGAAGCTTTCTTT. Residues: CASTTGNTEAFF.